Below are 8 T cell receptor beta chains sequenced from a single sample in a study of cytomegalovirus exposure and HLA in healthy donors. This PCR relied on a set of 60 Vbeta primers and 13 Jbeta primers. Profiled with immunoSEQ multiplex PCR; TCRdb holds only in-frame clones, not every one. The sample yields 150,000 to 200,000 clones, around 78% seen once. The sequencing input was PBMCs. Receptor source: a woman aged 25-40 years in good health and CMV-seropositive.

The chain joins TRBV10-3 to TRBJ2-5; TRBD2 agrees at 9 bases. This CDR3 has 16 amino acids. J lost 5 bases, V lost 5 bases, and 12 bases had no gene match. CDR1 is ENHRY, CDR2 SYGVKD, per germline. For the CDR3, the DNA is TGTGCCATCAGTAAGCTAGCGGGAACCGGGGGGGAGACCCAGTACTTC. Translating gives CAISKLAGTGGETQYF.

The chain combines TRBV14 with TRBJ2-7; a weak D match, TRBD1 (5 bases). V was pared by 6 bases and J by 5 bases, with 14 bases between. The length of the CDR3 is 13 residues. The germline gives CDR1 SGHDN, CDR2 FVKESK. CDR3 residues: CASSAWQGHEQYF. The CDR3 coding sequence is TGTGCCAGCAGTGCCTGGCAGGGCCACGAGCAGTACTTC.

The J gene is TRBJ1-2, the V gene TRBV19, with 9 bases matching TRBD1. The germline V gene encodes CDR1 LNHDA and CDR2 SQIVND (reference sequence). The trim removed 5 bases at V and 1 base at J, leaving 5 bases unmatched. The CDR3 totals 15 residues. This CDR3 reads CASSPRTGVNYGYTF. For the CDR3, the DNA is TGTGCCAGTAGTCCAAGGACAGGGGTTAACTATGGCTACACCTTC.

The rearrangement joins TRBV9 to TRBJ1-2; D is unresolved. The CDR3 spans 14 residues. Germline assignment: CDR1 SGDLS and CDR2 YYNGEE. Trimming removed 0 bases at V and 4 bases at J, with 10 bases between. This CDR3 reads CASSVGVVPYGYTF. The CDR3 coding sequence is TGTGCCAGCAGCGTAGGAGTAGTCCCCTATGGCTACACCTTC.

This clone was found a few times. This sequence joins TRBV6-1 and TRBJ2-5; 11 bases match TRBD2. V trimming: 8 bases; J trimming: 0 bases; junction bases outside the gene matches: 2. Germline V gives CDR1 MNHNS, CDR2 SASEGT. CDR3 length equals 14 residues. CDR3 in DNA: TGTGCCAGCGGGACTAGCGGCGACCAAGAGACCCAGTACTTC. This sequence encodes CASGTSGDQETQYF.

V is TRBV5-1 and J is TRBJ1-5; D not resolved. This CDR3 spans 14 amino acids. Trimming shortened V by 2 bases and J by 1 base, and 7 bases separated the two germline ends. The V gene's germline CDR1 is SGHRS and CDR2 YFSETQ. This CDR3 is CASSFGQSNQPQHF. The CDR3 DNA reads TGCGCCAGCAGCTTTGGGCAGAGCAATCAGCCCCAGCATTTT.

This clone was seen a few times. The CDR3 region is CASSEIQGYSPLHF. The CDR3 DNA is TGTGCCAGCAGTGAAATACAGGGTTACTCACCCCTCCACTTT. The V gene is TRBV2, the J gene TRBJ1-6, with a tentative D call TRBD1 (6 bases). The CDR3 loop spans 14 amino acids. V was trimmed by 2 bases and J by 10 bases, leaving 12 bases between them. Germline loops: CDR1 SNHLY, CDR2 FYNNEI.

The rearrangement links TRBV7-8 to TRBJ2-7, with TRBD1 identical over 9 bases. The CDR3 spans 15 residues. Trimming removed 5 bases from V and 8 bases from J; junction bases left unmatched: 13. Per the germline V gene, CDR1 is SGHVS and CDR2 is FQNEAQ. CDR3 DNA sequence: TGTGCCAGCAGCCCGAGTCCCGGGACAGGGATCCAGCAGTACTTC. Its protein product is CASSPSPGTGIQQYF.